The rows below give T cell receptor beta chains drawn from one sample of a study of T cell responses to AZD1222 COVID-19 vaccine. Some clones are missing from TCRdb's copy, which holds only in-frame ones; the method was immunoSEQ multiplex PCR. The sample consists of approximately 80,000 clones, 70% to 90% of them appearing once. The specimen was peripheral blood, collected 28 days after the second AZD1222 dose. The receptors were sampled from an adult who received the AZD1222 COVID-19 vaccine. Each CDR3 is given with its conserved first and last residue. The D gene is left open where the match is weak. Not all rows give a size; the values are once, few, many and, for expanded clones, a class.

d_call	v_call	clone_size	j_call	cdr3_aa	cdr3_nt
TRBD2	TRBV30	-	TRBJ2-7	CAWTLAGVGEQYF	TGTGCCTGGACTCTAGCGGGAGTAGGCGAGCAGTACTTC
TRBD2	TRBV5-1	few	TRBJ2-3	CASSPLASGGFKPKQYF	TGCGCCAGCAGCCCGCTGGCTAGCGGGGGGTTCAAGCCCAAGCAGTATTTT
-	TRBV5-6	-	TRBJ1-1	CASSLTRVTEAFF	TGTGCCAGCAGCCTGACCCGTGTGACTGAAGCTTTCTTT
TRBD2	TRBV6-5	-	TRBJ2-3	CASLAGGQTDTQYF	TGTGCCAGCTTAGCGGGGGGCCAGACAGATACGCAGTATTTT
-	TRBV15	-	TRBJ2-6	CATSRDRPGETGANVLTF	TGTGCCACCAGCAGAGATCGTCCGGGAGAGACTGGGGCCAACGTCCTGACTTTC
TRBD1	TRBV30	-	TRBJ1-1	CAWSVGQANTEAFF	TGTGCCTGGAGTGTAGGACAGGCGAACACTGAAGCTTTCTTT
-	TRBV15	-	TRBJ2-7	CATSRGRGLGNEQYF	TGTGCCACCAGCAGAGGGAGGGGGCTTGGGAACGAGCAGTACTTC
-	TRBV13	few	TRBJ1-1	CASSLAGRAFF	TGTGCCAGCAGCTTAGCGGGACGAGCTTTCTTT
TRBD1	TRBV30	once	TRBJ1-6	CAWSVGQGGSPLHF	TGTGCCTGGAGTGTGGGACAGGGAGGATCACCCCTCCACTTT
-	TRBV3-1/TRBV3-2	-	TRBJ2-1	CASWDGRAAREQFF	TGTGCCAGTTGGGACGGACGAGCGGCACGTGAGCAGTTCTTC
-	TRBV29-1	-	TRBJ2-1	CSVEVPLSTPYNEQFF	TGCAGCGTTGAAGTCCCCCTTAGCACTCCCTACAATGAGCAGTTCTTC
-	TRBV30	-	TRBJ2-3	CAWSPGGYGTDTQYF	TGTGCCTGGAGCCCGGGCGGGTACGGCACTGATACGCAGTATTTT
-	TRBV30	once	TRBJ1-5	CAWNGGGNHQPQHF	TGTGCCTGGAACGGAGGGGGAAACCATCAGCCCCAGCATTTT
-	TRBV6-5	-	TRBJ2-1	CASSYVPRGEQFF	TGTGCCAGCAGTTACGTCCCCCGCGGTGAGCAGTTCTTC
-	TRBV30	-	TRBJ2-1	CAWSGRAQFF	TGTGCCTGGAGTGGCAGGGCGCAGTTCTTC
-	TRBV14	-	TRBJ2-4	CASSQEGGDWNIQYF	TGTGCCAGCAGCCAAGAGGGGGGAGACTGGAACATTCAGTACTTC
TRBD2	TRBV19	-	TRBJ2-3	CASSIRAGPDTQYF	TGTGCCAGTAGTATTCGAGCGGGGCCAGATACGCAGTATTTT
-	TRBV18	-	TRBJ1-6	CASSPGQLRDSPLHF	TGTGCCAGCTCTCCTGGACAGCTGAGGGATTCACCCCTCCACTTT
TRBD1	TRBV19	-	TRBJ1-2	CASSTTGQTNYGYTF	TGTGCCAGTAGTACGACGGGACAGACTAACTATGGCTACACCTTC
TRBD1	TRBV15	-	TRBJ1-1	CATTGGGMNTEAFF	TGTGCCACCACAGGGGGTGGAATGAACACTGAAGCTTTCTTT
-	TRBV12-3/TRBV12-4	-	TRBJ1-2	CASGEGAYYGYTF	TGTGCCAGCGGGGAAGGGGCCTACTATGGCTACACCTTC
TRBD1	TRBV11-2	-	TRBJ1-4	CASSTRTGVGKLFF	TGTGCCAGCAGCACTAGAACAGGGGTGGGAAAACTGTTTTTT
TRBD2	TRBV28	-	TRBJ2-5	CASRPSGFGTQYF	TGTGCCAGCAGACCTAGCGGGTTCGGGACCCAGTACTTC
-	TRBV3-1/TRBV3-2	-	TRBJ2-1	CASARQTNNEQFF	TGTGCCAGCGCCCGACAGACCAACAATGAGCAGTTCTTC
-	TRBV5-1	-	TRBJ2-7	CASSSDLYEQYF	TGCGCCAGCAGCTCGGACCTTTACGAGCAGTACTTC
-	TRBV28	-	TRBJ2-1	CASASSSLYNEQFF	TGTGCCAGCGCCTCTAGCAGTCTCTACAATGAGCAGTTCTTC
TRBD2	TRBV7-2	-	TRBJ2-5	CASSPIGGGLDYQETQYF	TGTGCCAGCAGCCCGATCGGGGGGGGGCTCGACTACCAAGAGACCCAGTACTTC
-	TRBV28	-	TRBJ1-2	CASSLLTNYGYTF	TGTGCCAGCAGTTTATTGACTAACTATGGCTACACCTTC
TRBD1	TRBV19	-	TRBJ1-4	CASMAGQLATNEKLFF	TGTGCCAGTATGGCGGGACAGCTTGCAACTAATGAAAAACTGTTTTTT
TRBD1	TRBV7-2	-	TRBJ2-2	CASSPHRGTGELFF	TGTGCCAGCAGCCCCCACAGGGGGACCGGGGAGCTGTTTTTT
-	TRBV7-9	-	TRBJ2-3	CASSPSNRGTDTQYF	TGTGCCAGCAGCCCCTCTAATCGGGGCACAGATACGCAGTATTTT
-	TRBV9	-	TRBJ2-7	CASSSKAGGYEQYF	TGTGCCAGCAGCTCCAAGGCGGGCGGCTACGAGCAGTACTTC
-	TRBV6-2/TRBV6-3	-	TRBJ1-2	CASSLPMTWRSGYTF	TGTGCCAGCAGTCTTCCTATGACCTGGAGATCTGGCTACACCTTC
TRBD2	TRBV4-1	few	TRBJ2-7	CASSGASGSFHEQYF	TGCGCCAGCAGTGGCGCTAGCGGGAGTTTCCACGAGCAGTACTTC
TRBD1	TRBV19	-	TRBJ1-1	CATCTGEGITEAFF	TGTGCCACCTGTACAGGGGAGGGCATCACTGAAGCTTTCTTT
-	TRBV6-1	-	TRBJ1-1	CASSDVKYTEAFF	TGTGCCAGCAGTGATGTCAAGTACACTGAAGCTTTCTTT
-	TRBV19	-	TRBJ1-5	CASRRQSNQPQHF	TGTGCCAGTAGAAGACAAAGCAATCAGCCCCAGCATTTT
-	TRBV6-6	-	TRBJ1-5	CASSYSSLSSNQPQHF	TGTGCCAGCAGTTACTCGAGTCTCAGTAGCAATCAGCCCCAGCATTTT
-	TRBV7-3	-	TRBJ2-1	CASSLHLGFANEQFF	TGTGCCAGCAGCCTACACCTCGGTTTTGCCAATGAGCAGTTCTTC
-	TRBV2	-	TRBJ2-1	CAVLIVGVYNEQFF	TGTGCCGTCCTTATAGTGGGGGTCTACAATGAGCAGTTCTTC
-	TRBV28	-	TRBJ1-5	CASSLPDGHQPQHF	TGTGCCAGCAGCCTCCCGGATGGCCATCAGCCCCAGCATTTT